The source of this T cell receptor (beta chain) is a study of cytomegalovirus exposure and HLA in healthy donors. The repertoire was sequenced with immunoSEQ multiplex PCR; TCRdb's copy has only in-frame clones and lacks some. The table has 150,000 to 200,000 clones, around nine tenths seen once. V was trimmed by 4 bases and J by 11 bases, leaving 14 bases between them. The length of the CDR3 is 13 residues. The germline V gene encodes CDR1 SGHDN and CDR2 FVKESK. The roughly 120-subject validation cohort, separate from the 666-subject first cohort, included the donors. This TCR was sampled from a man younger than 35 in good health and CMV-seropositive. Source material: PBMCs. This chain connects TRBV14 to TRBJ1-4; D gene unclear. The CDR3 bases are TGTGCCAGCAGCCCCCGGCGGTTTGTTAAACTGTTTTTT. Amino acid sequence: CASSPRRFVKLFF.